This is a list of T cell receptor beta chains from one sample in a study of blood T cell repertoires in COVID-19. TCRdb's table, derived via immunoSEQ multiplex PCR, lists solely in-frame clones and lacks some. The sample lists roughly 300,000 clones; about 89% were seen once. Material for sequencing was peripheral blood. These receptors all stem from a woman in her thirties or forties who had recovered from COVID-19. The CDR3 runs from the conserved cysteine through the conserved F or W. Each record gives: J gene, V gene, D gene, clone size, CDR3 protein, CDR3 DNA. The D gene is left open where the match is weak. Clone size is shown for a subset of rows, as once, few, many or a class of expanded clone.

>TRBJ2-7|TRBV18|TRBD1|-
CASSPRTGGDKYF
TGTGCCAGCTCACCCCGGACAGGGGGGGATAAGTACTTC
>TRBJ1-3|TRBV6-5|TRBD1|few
CASSKQGASGNTIYF
TGTGCCAGCAGCAAACAGGGGGCATCTGGAAACACCATATATTTT
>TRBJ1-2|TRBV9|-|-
CASSPTGEGYTF
TGTGCCAGCAGCCCGACGGGGGAGGGCTACACCTTC
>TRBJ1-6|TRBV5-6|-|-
CASSLVGGPYNSPLHF
TGTGCCAGCAGCTTGGTAGGAGGGCCCTATAATTCACCCCTCCACTTT
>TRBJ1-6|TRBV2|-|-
CASSRGRENSPLHF
TGTGCCAGCAGCAGAGGAAGGGAGAATTCACCCCTCCACTTT
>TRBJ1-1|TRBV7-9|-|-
CASSSGFEKPGAEAFF
TGTGCCAGCAGCTCAGGATTCGAGAAACCGGGGGCTGAAGCTTTCTTT
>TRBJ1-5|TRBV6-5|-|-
CASARGDQPQHF
TGTGCCAGCGCGCGGGGCGATCAGCCCCAGCATTTT
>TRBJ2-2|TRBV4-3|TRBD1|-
CASSRDRDFAGELFF
TGCGCCAGCAGCCGGGACAGGGATTTCGCCGGGGAGCTGTTTTTT
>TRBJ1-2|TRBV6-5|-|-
CASSYSGQGSYGYTF
TGTGCCAGCAGTTACTCAGGGCAGGGATCCTATGGCTACACCTTC
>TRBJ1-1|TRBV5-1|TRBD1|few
CASSVGTANTEAFF
TGCGCCAGCAGCGTAGGGACAGCGAACACTGAAGCTTTCTTT
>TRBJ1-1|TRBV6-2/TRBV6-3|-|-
CASSPSRGTEAFF
TGTGCCAGCAGTCCGTCCCGGGGCACTGAAGCTTTCTTT
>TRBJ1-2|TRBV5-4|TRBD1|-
CASSFTGAGGYTF
TGTGCCAGCAGCTTCACAGGGGCGGGTGGCTACACCTTC
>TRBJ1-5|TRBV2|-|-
CASSVWGRNQPQHF
TGTGCCAGCAGTGTCTGGGGCCGCAATCAGCCCCAGCATTTT
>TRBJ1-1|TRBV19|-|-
CASRQGRVSWENTEAFF
TGTGCCAGTAGGCAGGGTCGAGTAAGTTGGGAGAACACTGAAGCTTTCTTT
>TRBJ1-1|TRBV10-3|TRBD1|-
CASRQGRYTEAFF
TGTGCCTCCCGACAGGGCCGCTACACTGAAGCTTTCTTT
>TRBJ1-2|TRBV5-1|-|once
CASSPPLDSYGYTF
TGCGCCAGCAGCCCGCCGCTGGACAGCTATGGCTACACCTTC
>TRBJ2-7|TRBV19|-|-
CASSIARGYEQYF
TGTGCCAGTAGTATCGCCCGGGGCTACGAGCAGTACTTC
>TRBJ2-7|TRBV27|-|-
CANSLLGVHGYEQYF
TGTGCCAACAGTTTATTAGGGGTTCATGGCTACGAGCAGTACTTC
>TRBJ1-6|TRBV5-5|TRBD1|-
CASSYRGYNSPLHF
TGTGCCAGCAGCTACAGGGGTTATAATTCACCCCTCCACTTT
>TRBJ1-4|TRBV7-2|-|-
CASSSSATNEKLFF
TGTGCCAGCAGCTCCAGTGCAACTAATGAAAAACTGTTTTTT
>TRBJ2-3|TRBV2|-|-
CASRDYAHSDTQYF
TGTGCCAGCAGGGACTATGCCCACTCCGATACGCAGTATTTT
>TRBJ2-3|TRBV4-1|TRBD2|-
CASSQRVAGGTDTQYF
TGCGCCAGCAGCCAAAGAGTAGCGGGGGGCACAGATACGCAGTATTTT
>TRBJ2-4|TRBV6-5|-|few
CASTPVMAKNIQYF
TGTGCCAGCACCCCGGTAATGGCCAAAAACATTCAGTACTTC
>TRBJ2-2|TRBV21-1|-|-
CASSSPEAPNTGELFF
TGTGCCAGCAGCAGTCCTGAAGCACCGAACACCGGGGAGCTGTTTTTT
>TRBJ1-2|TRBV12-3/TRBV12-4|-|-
CAQYRGFYGYTF
TGTGCCCAATACCGGGGGTTCTATGGCTACACCTTC
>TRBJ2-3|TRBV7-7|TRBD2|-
CASSSGGYADTQYF
TGTGCTAGCAGTAGCGGGGGTTATGCAGATACGCAGTATTTT